This T cell receptor (beta chain) was retrieved from a study of blood T cell repertoires in COVID-19. Trimming removed 3 bases from V and 2 bases from J, with 10 bases in between. Germline CDR1 is LGHDT and CDR2 is YNNKEL (reference sequence). CDR3 length: 14 amino acids. Sequencing was performed with immunoSEQ multiplex PCR; in TCRdb, only in-frame clones are kept and a portion is missing. Of roughly 50,000 clones in the sample, 80% to 90% are singletons; the top ten hold about 2.6%. The sample comprised peripheral blood. The chain has TRBV3-1 (or the pseudogene TRBV3-2) and TRBJ1-1; possibly TRBD1 for D (6 bases). The clonotype originates from a man aged 50 to 60 with acute or convalescent COVID-19. Here the CDR3 DNA reads TGTGCCAGCAGCCAGAACAGGGTTAACACTGAAGCTTTCTTT. The encoded protein is CASSQNRVNTEAFF.